This TCR beta chain comes out of a study of graft-versus-host responses after intestinal transplantation. Study-wide results and limits: The authors found GvH clones in recipient marrow, some appearing first in ileum or blood. Elevated graft-versus-host to host-versus-graft clonal ratios in allografts were recorded for patients with graft-donor T cell macrochimerism.

Lamina propria and intraepithelial lymphocytes were released by processing graft tissue. Clones were read by immunoSEQ multiplex PCR, and TCRdb kept only the in-frame ones, dropping some. The table has 9,900 or so clones, 75% to 90% seen once; the top ten hold roughly 5.2%. The length of the CDR3 is 16 residues. Unmatched junction bases numbered 6, after V lost 5 bases and J lost 2 bases. Germline values: CDR1 SGHAT, CDR2 FQDESV (reference sequence). Points on this clone: Its antigen is currently unknown.

V is TRBV11-1 and J is TRBJ2-1, with 10 nucleotides matching TRBD1. The clonotype originates from a human patient who received an intestinal transplant, so some T cells may come from the graft donor. Sequenced material: ileum tissue, taken roughly 700 days after intestinal transplantation. The CDR3 is CASSARDRGAYNEQFF. DNA of the CDR3: TGTGCCAGCAGCGCCCGGGACAGGGGCGCCTACAATGAGCAGTTCTTC.